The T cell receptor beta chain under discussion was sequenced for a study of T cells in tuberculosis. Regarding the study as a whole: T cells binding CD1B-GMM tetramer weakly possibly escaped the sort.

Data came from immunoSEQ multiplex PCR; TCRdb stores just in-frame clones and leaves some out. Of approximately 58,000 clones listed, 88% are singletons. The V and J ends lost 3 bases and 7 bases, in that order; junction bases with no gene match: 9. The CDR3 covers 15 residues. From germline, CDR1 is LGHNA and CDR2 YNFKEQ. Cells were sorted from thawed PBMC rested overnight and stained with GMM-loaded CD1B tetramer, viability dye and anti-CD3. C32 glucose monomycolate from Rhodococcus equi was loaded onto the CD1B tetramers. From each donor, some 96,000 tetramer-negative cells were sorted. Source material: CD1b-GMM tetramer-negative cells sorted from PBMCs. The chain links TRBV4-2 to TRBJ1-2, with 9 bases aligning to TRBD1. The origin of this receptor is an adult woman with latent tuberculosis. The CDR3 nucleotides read TGTGCCAGCAGCCAGGACACAGGGGGCAGTTTTGGCTACACCTTC. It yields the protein CASSQDTGGSFGYTF.